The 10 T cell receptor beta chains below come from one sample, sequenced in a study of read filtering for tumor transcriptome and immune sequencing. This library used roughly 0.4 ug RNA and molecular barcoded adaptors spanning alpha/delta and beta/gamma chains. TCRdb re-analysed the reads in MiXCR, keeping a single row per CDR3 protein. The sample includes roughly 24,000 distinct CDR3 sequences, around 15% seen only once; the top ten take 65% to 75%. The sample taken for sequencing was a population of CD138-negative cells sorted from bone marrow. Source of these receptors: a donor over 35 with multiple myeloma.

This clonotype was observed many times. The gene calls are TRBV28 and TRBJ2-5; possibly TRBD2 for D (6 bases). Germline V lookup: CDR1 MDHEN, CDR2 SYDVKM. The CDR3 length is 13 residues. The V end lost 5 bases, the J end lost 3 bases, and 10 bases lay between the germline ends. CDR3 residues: CASSTIAEETQYF. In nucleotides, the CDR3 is TGTGCCAGCAGTACCATAGCGGAAGAGACCCAGTACTTC.

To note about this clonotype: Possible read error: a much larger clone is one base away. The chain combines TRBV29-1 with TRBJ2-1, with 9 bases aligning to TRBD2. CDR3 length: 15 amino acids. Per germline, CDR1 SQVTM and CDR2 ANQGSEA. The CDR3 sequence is CSVEDLGTSLNGQFF. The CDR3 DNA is TGCAGCGTTGAAGATCTGGGGACTAGCCTGAATGGGCAGTTCTTC.

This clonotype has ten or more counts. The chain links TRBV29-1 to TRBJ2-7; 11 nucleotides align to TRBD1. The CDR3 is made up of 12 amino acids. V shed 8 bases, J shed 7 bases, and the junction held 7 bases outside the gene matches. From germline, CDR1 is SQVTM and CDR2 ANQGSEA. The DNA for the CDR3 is TGCAGCTTCGGACAGGGGGCAGAGGAGCAGTACTTC. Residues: CSFGQGAEEQYF.

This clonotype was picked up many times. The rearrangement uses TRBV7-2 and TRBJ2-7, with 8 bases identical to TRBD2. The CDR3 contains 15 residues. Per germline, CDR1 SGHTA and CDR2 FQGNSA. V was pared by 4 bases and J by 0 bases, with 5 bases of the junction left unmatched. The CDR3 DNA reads TGTGCCAGCAGCTATAGCGGGGCGAACTCCTACGAGCAGTACTTC. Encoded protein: CASSYSGANSYEQYF.

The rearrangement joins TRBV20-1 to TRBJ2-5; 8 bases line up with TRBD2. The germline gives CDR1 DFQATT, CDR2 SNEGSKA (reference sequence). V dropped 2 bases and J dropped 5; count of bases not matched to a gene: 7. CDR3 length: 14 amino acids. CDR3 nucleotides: TGCAGTGCTAGACCCACTAGCGGTATGGAGACCCAGTACTTC. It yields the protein CSARPTSGMETQYF.

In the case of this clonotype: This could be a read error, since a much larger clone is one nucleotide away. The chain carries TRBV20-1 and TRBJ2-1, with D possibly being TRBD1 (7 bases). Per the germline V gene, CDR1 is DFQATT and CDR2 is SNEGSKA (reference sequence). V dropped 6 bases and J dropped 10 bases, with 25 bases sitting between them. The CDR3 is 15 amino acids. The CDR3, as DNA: TGCAGTGCCCCCGGTAGACAGGGACTTACCTACGAGCAGTTCTTC. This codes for CSAPGRQGLTYEQFF.

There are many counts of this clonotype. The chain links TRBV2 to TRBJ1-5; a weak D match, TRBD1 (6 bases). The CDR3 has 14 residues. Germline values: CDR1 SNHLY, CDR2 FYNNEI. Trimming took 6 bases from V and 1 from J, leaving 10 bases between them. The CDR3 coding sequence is TGTGCCAGCAGCGGACAGTCGAGCAATCAGCCCCAGCATTTT. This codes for CASSGQSSNQPQHF.

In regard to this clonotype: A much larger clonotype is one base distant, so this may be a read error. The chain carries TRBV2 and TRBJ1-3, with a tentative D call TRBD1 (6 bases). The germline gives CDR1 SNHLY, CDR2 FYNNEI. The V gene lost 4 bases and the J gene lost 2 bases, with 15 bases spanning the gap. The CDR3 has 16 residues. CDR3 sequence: CASSVDRIQPGNTIYF. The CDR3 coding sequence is TGTGCCAGCAGTGTCGACAGGATTCAACCTGGAAACACCATATATTTT.

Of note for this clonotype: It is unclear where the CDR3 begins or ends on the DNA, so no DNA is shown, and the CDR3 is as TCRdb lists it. The CDR3 loop reads CASSWNRDPLRAGELFF. The chain uses TRBV5-6 and TRBJ2-2; the D call in the table, TRBD1, was not verified against the DNA. Germline V gene sequence: CDR1 SGHDT, CDR2 YYEEEE. The CDR3 length equals 17 residues, ends included.

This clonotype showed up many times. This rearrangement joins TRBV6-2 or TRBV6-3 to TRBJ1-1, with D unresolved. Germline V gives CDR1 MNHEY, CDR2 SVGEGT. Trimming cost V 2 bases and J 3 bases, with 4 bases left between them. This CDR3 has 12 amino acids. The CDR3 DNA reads TGTGCCAGCAGTTACGGGTACACTGAAGCTTTCTTT. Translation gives CASSYGYTEAFF.